These 9 T cell receptor beta chains share one sample of origin, sequenced in a study of T cell repertoires in cytomegalovirus infection. Their antigen targets remain unknown. Via MiXCR, TCRdb re-called the reads, giving one row per CDR3 protein. This sample has around 89,000 distinct CDR3 sequences; 25% to 30% occur once, and the top ten carry approximately 75%. The sample consisted of CD8+ T cells from cultured PBMCs, taken from culture after CMV antigen stimulation. The receptors originated from a human donor in good health (CMV status not recorded). Some clones in this sample may be carry-over from other donors' samples.

This chain joins TRBV9 and TRBJ2-5; 8 bases line up with TRBD2. Germline loops: CDR1 SGDLS, CDR2 YYNGEE. The CDR3 totals 14 residues. J gave up 5 bases and V 3 bases, and 6 bases lay outside the gene matches. The CDR3 spells CASSDGGAGETQYF. CDR3 in DNA: TGTGCCAGCAGCGACGGGGGGGCCGGTGAGACCCAGTACTTC.

This clonotype turned up a few times. V usage is TRBV12-3 or TRBV12-4 and J usage is TRBJ2-7; the match to TRBD1 covers 7 bases. This CDR3 has 12 residues. Germline trimming cut 5 bases from V and 6 bases from J; bases unmatched to any gene: 4. The CDR3 bases are TGTGCCAGCAGTAATACAGGGGCCGAGCAGTACTTC. It codes for CASSNTGAEQYF.

This sequence joins TRBV28 and TRBJ2-7; D not resolved. Germline-derived CDR1 and CDR2 are MDHEN and SYDVKM. The CDR3 is 12 residues long. V was trimmed by 10 bases and J by 0 bases, leaving 10 bases between them. In nucleotides, the CDR3 is TGTGCCACCGCGACAAGCTCCTACGAGCAGTACTTC. Translated: CATATSSYEQYF.

In its sample, this clonotype was seen a few times. The chain recombines TRBV4-1 with TRBJ2-7, with D possibly TRBD1 on 6 matching bases. The CDR3 loop spans 15 amino acids. The V gene lost 2 bases and the J gene lost 1 base, with 12 bases spanning the gap. Germline values: CDR1 MGHRA, CDR2 YSYEKL. CDR3 nucleotide sequence: TGCGCCAGCAGCCAACCGGGACAAAGGTCCTACGAGCAGTACTTC. Residues: CASSQPGQRSYEQYF.

The CDR3 here is CASSLSPGTEAFF. The CDR3 DNA reads as TGTGCCAGCAGCTTATCACCGGGGACTGAAGCTTTCTTT. The genes are TRBV7-6 and TRBJ1-1; D is uncertain. The CDR3 is 13 residues long. Germline CDR1 reads SGHVS; CDR2 reads FNYEAQ. The V and J ends lost 2 bases and 5 bases respectively, with 9 bases between them.

Note on this clonotype: One end of the junction is discordant with germline, which a read error may explain. This chain connects TRBV2 to TRBJ2-1, with 8 bases fitting TRBD1. Germline V gene lookup returns CDR1 SNHLY and CDR2 FYNNEI. The CDR3 totals 15 residues. The CDR3 DNA sequence: TGTGTCAGCAGTGGGGGACAGGCCTCCTACAATGAGCAGTTCTTC. Translating gives CVSSGGQASYNEQFF.

The table lists this clonotype with a few counts. V usage is TRBV12-3 or TRBV12-4 and J usage is TRBJ2-1; 9 bases are a match to TRBD2. Trimming took 2 bases from V and 9 from J; bases not matched to a gene: 8. This CDR3 spans 15 amino acids. The CDR3 reads CASSLIAGARIEQFF. CDR3 DNA: TGTGCCAGCAGTTTAATAGCGGGGGCCAGAATTGAGCAGTTCTTC.

The chain couples TRBV27 to TRBJ1-1; D uncertain. From germline, CDR1 is MNHEY and CDR2 SMNVEV (reference sequence). The ends were cut back, 9 bases at V and 10 bases at J, with 15 bases in the middle. The length of the CDR3 is 11 residues. The CDR3 DNA follows: TGTGCCAGTTGCGGCGGATGGGGAGCTTTCTTT. Translated: CASCGGWGAFF.

V and J are TRBV19 and TRBJ1-6, with 12 bases that match TRBD1. Germline CDR1 and CDR2: LNHDA and SQIVND (reference sequence). Losses at the gene ends were 5 bases for V and 5 bases for J; bases not matched to a gene: 4. The CDR3 is 16 amino acids. The CDR3 reads CASSRDRGQDNSPLHF. The CDR3, as DNA: TGTGCCAGTAGTCGGGACAGGGGGCAGGATAATTCACCCCTCCACTTT.